A single sample is the source of the 30 T cell receptor beta chains below, sequenced in a study of cytomegalovirus exposure and HLA in healthy donors. In the PCR, 60 Vbeta and 13 Jbeta primers were used. Here immunoSEQ multiplex PCR was the method, and the copy in TCRdb shows in-frame clones only, minus some. The sample has some 120,000 clones, roughly a tenth seen once; the top ten hold 3% to 3.5%. Sequencing used PBMCs. These receptors were taken from a man in his thirties or forties in good health and CMV-seronegative.

This clone was observed a few times. In DNA form, the CDR3 reads TGTGCCAGCACTAGCGGGAGGTACAATGAGCAGTTCTTC. This sequence encodes CASTSGRYNEQFF. The genes are TRBV27 and TRBJ2-1, with 11 nucleotides matching TRBD2. CDR1 is MNHEY and CDR2 is SMNVEV in the germline V gene (reference sequence). V shed 7 bases and J 4 bases; nucleotides not matched to a gene: 0. CDR3 size: 13 residues.

The chain uses TRBV4-1 and TRBJ1-3, with a tentative D call TRBD1 (6 bases). Between the trimmed V and J ends, which lost 1 base and 2 bases, there was a span of 15 bases. This CDR3 has 17 residues. In germline, CDR1 is MGHRA, CDR2 YSYEKL. The CDR3 DNA follows: TGCGCCAGCAGCCAAGGGAGGGGGGGGGTTGCTGGAAACACCATATATTTT. Its protein product is CASSQGRGGVAGNTIYF.

This clone turned up a few times. The V and J genes are TRBV27 and TRBJ1-5; D is uncertain. Per the germline V gene, CDR1 is MNHEY and CDR2 is SMNVEV (reference sequence). The CDR3 has 13 amino acids. The V gene lost 1 base and the J gene lost 4 bases, with 5 bases spanning the gap. CDR3 sequence reads: CASSLLSNQPQHF. In DNA form, the CDR3 reads TGTGCCAGCAGTTTATTGAGTAATCAGCCCCAGCATTTT.

In DNA form, the CDR3 reads TGTGCCACCAGCAGACCTCCGGGACAGGGAAATGAAAAACTGTTTTTT. Amino acid sequence: CATSRPPGQGNEKLFF. J is TRBJ1-4 and V is TRBV15; 9 bases map to TRBD1. CDR3 length: 16 amino acids. The trim removed 2 bases at V and 5 bases at J, leaving 6 bases unmatched. CDR1 LNHNV and CDR2 YYDKDF come from the germline V gene (reference sequence).

In this sample, this clone turned up a few times. The chain joins TRBV30 to TRBJ1-1; unclear D gene. This CDR3 contains 13 residues. V was clipped by 0 bases and J by 1 base, with 6 bases between them. The germline CDR1 and CDR2 sequences are GTSNPN and SVGIG (reference sequence). The DNA for the CDR3 is TGTGCCTGGAGTGTTGAGGCGAACACTGAAGCTTTCTTT. Its protein is CAWSVEANTEAFF. The whole variable domain, filled in from reference TRBV30 and TRBJ1-1, reads SQTIHQWPATLVQPVGSPLSLECTVEGTSNPNLYWYRQAAGRGLQLLFYSVGIGQISSEVPQNLSASRPQDRQFILSSKKLLLSDSGFYLCAWSVEANTEAFFGQGTRLTVV.

Worth noting for this clone: This sample includes further DNA sequences coding for the same CDR3. V gene TRBV15 combines with J gene TRBJ2-3; TRBD2 matches 12 bases. With 0 bases clipped from V and 0 bases from J, the junction kept 7 bases outside the gene matches. In germline, CDR1 is LNHNV, CDR2 YYDKDF (reference sequence). The CDR3 has 19 residues. The CDR3 loop is CATSRDPSGGALSTDTQYF. The CDR3 nucleotides are TGTGCCACCAGCAGAGATCCTAGCGGGGGGGCTTTGAGCACAGATACGCAGTATTTT.

This rearrangement joins TRBV4-3 to TRBJ2-1, with D possibly matching TRBD2 (6 bases). The V end lost 4 bases, the J end lost 6 bases, and 13 bases lay between the germline ends. This CDR3 contains 14 residues. Germline CDR1 is LGHNA and CDR2 is YSLEER. DNA for the CDR3: TGCGCCAGCAGCCCCCGACTAGTCCCCAATGAGCAGTTCTTC. Protein sequence: CASSPRLVPNEQFF.

V gene TRBV4-1 combines with J gene TRBJ2-1; TRBD2 aligns across 9 bases. Germline V gene data show CDR1 as MGHRA and CDR2 as YSYEKL. V shed 1 base and J 9 bases; nucleotides not matched to a gene: 13. The CDR3 extends over 17 amino acids. CDR3 nucleotide sequence: TGCGCCAGCAGCCAAGGAGCGGGGGGCCCCCGTGGGGGTGAGCAGTTCTTC. Translation: CASSQGAGGPRGGEQFF.

The V and J genes are TRBV7-6 and TRBJ2-7; D possibly corresponds to TRBD1 (7 bases). Trimming pared 7 bases from V and 6 bases from J, leaving 19 bases between. CDR1 and CDR2 (germline): SGHVS, FNYEAQ. The CDR3 has 14 amino acids. The CDR3 sequence: CASTPSSQGGEQYF. As DNA, the CDR3 is TGTGCCAGCACCCCTTCCTCGCAGGGGGGCGAGCAGTACTTC.

This clone was picked up a small number of times. J is TRBJ1-1 and V is TRBV15, with TRBD1 as a possible D gene (5 bases). V was cut by 2 bases and J by 0 bases, with 7 bases left in between. The V gene's germline CDR1 is LNHNV and CDR2 YYDKDF (reference sequence). The CDR3 runs to 14 residues. This CDR3 reads CATSRQGMNTEAFF. In DNA, the CDR3 is TGTGCCACCAGCAGACAGGGAATGAACACTGAAGCTTTCTTT.

This clone was picked up a small number of times. The J gene is TRBJ2-7, the V gene TRBV19; TRBD2 aligns across 13 bases. The length of the CDR3 is 16 residues. Germline lookup yields CDR1 LNHDA and CDR2 SQIVND (reference sequence). Trimming removed 3 bases from V and 2 bases from J; junction bases left unmatched: 4. The CDR3 loop reads CASSIPGTSGTYEQYF. CDR3 coding DNA: TGTGCCAGTAGTATCCCCGGGACTAGCGGGACCTACGAGCAGTACTTC.

This clone has just a few counts. The junction differs from germline at one of its ends, possibly a read error. The V call is TRBV6-1, the J call TRBJ2-7, with D hard to call. Germline V CDR1 and CDR2: MNHNS, SASEGT. The CDR3 is 13 residues long. CDR3 sequence reads: CASGDVTTYEQYF. The CDR3 DNA reads as TGTGCCAGCGGTGACGTCACTACCTACGAGCAGTACTTC.

This clone has more than one count but fewer than ten. This chain links TRBV29-1 with TRBJ1-1; D remains unclear. Germline lookup yields CDR1 SQVTM and CDR2 ANQGSEA. V lost 4 bases and J lost 1, with 4 bases in between. The CDR3 is 11 amino acids. CDR3 nucleotide sequence: TGCAGCGTTGCCCAGAACACTGAAGCTTTCTTT. Translated: CSVAQNTEAFF.

Only a few counts were recorded for this clone. The V call is TRBV9, the J call TRBJ2-7; D might be TRBD2 (5 bases). Germline V lookup: CDR1 SGDLS, CDR2 YYNGEE. CDR3 length: 11 residues. Trimming cost V 5 bases and J 5 bases, with 8 bases left between them. The CDR3 here is CASSSADEQYF. The CDR3, as DNA: TGTGCCAGCAGTAGCGCGGACGAGCAGTACTTC.

V is TRBV28 and J is TRBJ2-7, with 7 bases identical to TRBD1. Trimming cost V 4 bases and J 7 bases; bases outside gene matches: 19. Germline V gene sequence: CDR1 MDHEN, CDR2 SYDVKM. This CDR3 spans 17 amino acids. The CDR3 loop is CASSSNDRAPGVREQYF. The CDR3 DNA sequence: TGTGCCAGCAGTTCGAACGACAGGGCCCCCGGGGTTCGGGAGCAGTACTTC.

In this sample, this clone turned up a few times. The V gene is TRBV25-1, the J gene TRBJ2-7, with TRBD2 as a possible D gene (6 bases). The V gene lost 6 bases and the J gene lost 0 bases, with 15 bases spanning the gap. This CDR3 spans 15 amino acids. In germline, CDR1 is MGHDK, CDR2 SYGVNS. The chain's CDR3 is CASSSRAGSSYEQYF. The CDR3 nucleotides are TGTGCCAGCAGCAGTCGCGCGGGGAGCTCCTACGAGCAGTACTTC.

J is TRBJ2-1 and V is TRBV5-1, with 9 bases that match TRBD1. CDR3 length equals 17 residues. V gave up 4 bases and J gave up 9 bases; unmatched junction bases: 17. Per germline, CDR1 SGHRS and CDR2 YFSETQ. This chain's CDR3 is CASSSQEFAGTGSEQFF. The CDR3 DNA reads as TGCGCCAGCAGCAGTCAAGAGTTTGCCGGGACAGGGAGTGAGCAGTTCTTC.

This clone has a handful of counts. V is TRBV19 and J is TRBJ1-1; D gene unclear. V lost 1 base and J lost 5, with 11 bases in between. The CDR3 loop spans 14 amino acids. Germline assignment: CDR1 LNHDA and CDR2 SQIVND (reference sequence). The CDR3 coding sequence is TGTGCCAGTAGTATAGTTTCGGGAGGGACTGAAGCTTTCTTT. Translating it yields CASSIVSGGTEAFF.

Only a few counts were recorded for this clone. This rearrangement joins TRBV4-3 to TRBJ1-2, with 12 positions matching TRBD1. CDR1 is LGHNA and CDR2 is YSLEER in the germline V gene. J was trimmed by 3 bases and V by 0 bases; bases with no gene match: 2. The CDR3 length is 16 residues. CDR3 protein: CASSQEGTGGDYGYTF. In DNA form, the CDR3 reads TGCGCCAGCAGCCAAGAGGGGACAGGGGGCGACTATGGCTACACCTTC.

This clone was seen more than once but under ten times. Germline and junction disagree at one end, which may indicate a read error. The same CDR3 arises from other DNA sequences in this sample as well. This sequence joins TRBV7-9 and TRBJ1-1; 8 bases match TRBD1. Germline V gives CDR1 SEHNR, CDR2 FQNEAQ (reference sequence). CDR3 length: 17 residues. The CDR3: CASSLAGRTGNIPEAFF. In DNA form, the CDR3 reads TGTGCCAGCAGCTTAGCGGGTCGGACAGGGAATATTCCTGAAGCGTTCTTT.

V usage is TRBV27 and J usage is TRBJ2-5; 10 positions agree with TRBD1. V was clipped by 5 bases and J by 4 bases; unmatched bases: 10. CDR1 MNHEY and CDR2 SMNVEV come from the germline V gene (reference sequence). The CDR3 runs 16 residues. The CDR3 region is CASSMGGTGVPETQYF. CDR3 DNA: TGTGCCAGCAGTATGGGCGGGACAGGGGTTCCAGAGACCCAGTACTTC.

This chain joins TRBV11-3 and TRBJ2-5; TRBD1 agrees at 7 bases. The CDR3 sequence is 12 residues long. V trimming: 11 bases; J trimming: 3 bases; junction bases outside the gene matches: 6. The germline gives CDR1 SGHNT, CDR2 YENEEA. The CDR3 DNA follows: TGTGCCTCCGGGGACAGAGAAGAGACCCAGTACTTC. Translation gives CASGDREETQYF. The entire variable domain, with the rest obtained from reference TRBV11-3 and TRBJ2-5, is as follows: EAGVVQSPRYKIIEKKQPVAFWCNPISGHNTLYWYLQNLGQGPELLIRYENEEAVDDSQLPKDRFSAERLKGVDSTLKIQPAELGDSAVYLCASGDREETQYFGPGTRLLVL.

The chain carries TRBV28 and TRBJ1-5; no firm D call. The CDR3 is made up of 13 amino acids. CDR1 is MDHEN and CDR2 is SYDVKM in the germline V gene. The V end lost 6 bases, the J end lost 0 bases, and 6 bases lay between the germline ends. CDR3: CASREISNQPQHF. DNA for the CDR3: TGTGCCAGCAGGGAGATTAGCAATCAGCCCCAGCATTTT.

For this clone: Distinct nucleotide sequences in the sample also encode this CDR3. The chain recombines TRBV27 with TRBJ2-7, with 13 bases matching TRBD2. Germline lookup yields CDR1 MNHEY and CDR2 SMNVEV (reference sequence). After removal of 4 bases from V and 5 bases from J, the junction contained 8 bases not matched to a gene. The length of the CDR3 is 16 residues. The CDR3 here is CASSSRTSGRFHEQYF. The CDR3 DNA follows: TGTGCCAGCAGTTCTCGGACTAGCGGGAGATTCCACGAGCAGTACTTC.

The CDR3 coding sequence is TGTGCCAGCAGTCCTCTCGGGGACAGGGGCCACGAGCAGTACTTC. Its protein is CASSPLGDRGHEQYF. The J gene is TRBJ2-7, the V gene TRBV28, with TRBD1 matching over 10 bases. Germline V CDR1 and CDR2: MDHEN, SYDVKM. CDR3 size: 15 residues. V gave up 5 bases and J gave up 5 bases; unmatched junction bases: 9.

The V call is TRBV14, the J call TRBJ2-1, with 11 nucleotides matching TRBD2. The germline V gene has CDR1 SGHDN and CDR2 FVKESK. The CDR3 covers 19 residues. J was trimmed by 9 bases and V by 4 bases; bases with no gene match: 20. The CDR3 protein is CASSLPRGAGSGRASEQFF. CDR3 coding DNA: TGTGCCAGCAGCCTACCAAGAGGGGCTGGTAGCGGGAGGGCCTCTGAGCAGTTCTTC.

This clone has more than one count but fewer than ten. The chain has TRBV5-6 and TRBJ1-2, with D possibly TRBD1 on 6 matching bases. Germline-derived CDR1 and CDR2 are SGHDT and YYEEEE. With 5 bases removed from V and 2 bases from J, the gap between germline ends came to 13 bases. The CDR3 extends over 14 amino acids. The CDR3 here is CASSQLTGNYGYTF. The CDR3, as DNA: TGTGCCAGCAGTCAACTAACAGGGAACTATGGCTACACCTTC.

This chain joins TRBV5-1 and TRBJ1-2, with D perhaps matching TRBD1 (6 bases). This CDR3 spans 15 amino acids. The V gene's germline CDR1 is SGHRS and CDR2 YFSETQ. V lost 0 bases, J lost 7 bases, and 16 bases lay in between. The CDR3 sequence is CASSLGGQGFGGYTF. Here the CDR3 DNA reads TGCGCCAGCAGCTTGGGAGGGCAGGGGTTTGGTGGCTACACCTTC.

This clone came up a few times. The chain is built from TRBV19 and TRBJ1-2; TRBD1 is a possible D gene (6 bases). The germline V and J ends were trimmed by 5 bases and 5 bases, with 12 bases remaining between them. Per germline, CDR1 LNHDA and CDR2 SQIVND (reference sequence). The CDR3 is 13 residues long. The CDR3 sequence is CASSPSTGYGYTF. CDR3 sequence (DNA): TGTGCCAGTAGTCCCTCGACAGGTTATGGCTACACCTTC.

This clone was found a few times. The chain is built from TRBV7-9 and TRBJ2-5, with 11 nucleotides matching TRBD2. The J segment lost 4 bases and the V segment lost 0 bases, leaving 10 bases of the junction unmatched. Germline CDR1 SEHNR, CDR2 FQNEAQ (reference sequence). The CDR3 runs to 18 residues. CDR3 residues: CASSLARLAGFTGETQYF. The CDR3 DNA is TGTGCCAGCAGCTTAGCGAGACTAGCGGGGTTCACGGGAGAGACCCAGTACTTC.